This T cell receptor (beta chain) was retrieved from a study of T cells expressing NK-cell markers. Findings and limits, study-wide: Dominant NKG2C+ clonotypes made up roughly 1.0-7.5% of CD8+ T cells in roughly 6 donors.

TCRdb processed the 5' RACE reads again and assigns one entry to each CDR3 protein, with no DNA. The table for this sample gives 300,000 to 450,000 distinct CDR3 sequences. Of note for this clonotype: Its antigen is as yet unknown.

The material sequenced was blood T cells: a sorted CD56 or NKG2C T cell subset, CD4+ or CD8+ T cells, or bulk PBMC T cells (not recorded which). This TCR derives from a man aged 18-75 years in good health.

The CDR3 spells CSASGTGGRQPQHF. The chain links TRBV20-1 to TRBJ1-5; TCRdb picks TRBD1, but there is no DNA to check that call. The germline V gene has CDR1 DFQATT and CDR2 SNEGSKA (reference sequence). CDR3 length equals 14 residues.